This is a list of T cell receptor beta chains from one sample in a study of T cells in localized non-small cell lung cancer. Clones were read by immunoSEQ multiplex PCR, and TCRdb kept only the in-frame ones, dropping some. The sample carries under 55,000 clones, around 80% recorded once. The sample consisted of PBMCs, taken before any cancer treatment. These receptors originate from a woman between 35 and 75 years old with stage II lung adenocarcinoma. Each CDR3 is given with its conserved first and last residue. A D gene is named only where the DNA matches it firmly. Size is omitted from some rows. Given values are once, few, many or a class for expanded clones.

cdr3_aa: CASKTGEYTEAFF; cdr3_nt: TGTGCCAGCAAGACAGGGGAGTACACTGAAGCTTTCTTT; cdr3_length: 13; j_call: TRBJ1-1; clone_size: once; v_call: TRBV28; d_call: TRBD1
cdr3_aa: CASSLELAEETQYF; cdr3_nt: TGTGCCAGCAGCTTGGAACTAGCAGAAGAGACCCAGTACTTC; cdr3_length: 14; j_call: TRBJ2-5; clone_size: NA; v_call: TRBV5-4; d_call: NA
cdr3_aa: CASSPRGLVDTQYF; cdr3_nt: TGTGCCAGCAGCCCGCGGGGGCTAGTAGATACGCAGTATTTT; cdr3_length: 14; j_call: TRBJ2-3; clone_size: NA; v_call: TRBV7-3; d_call: NA
cdr3_aa: CASSQDSGTGDEQYF; cdr3_nt: TGCGCCAGCAGCCAAGATTCCGGGACAGGGGACGAGCAGTACTTC; cdr3_length: 15; j_call: TRBJ2-7; clone_size: NA; v_call: TRBV4-3; d_call: TRBD1
cdr3_aa: CASSPPSEKPGGGYTF; cdr3_nt: TGTGCCAGCTCACCACCAAGTGAGAAACCAGGAGGAGGCTACACCTTC; cdr3_length: 16; j_call: TRBJ1-2; clone_size: NA; v_call: TRBV18; d_call: NA
cdr3_aa: CASRPQLGGGTEAFF; cdr3_nt: TGTGCCAGCAGGCCACAGCTCGGGGGCGGCACTGAAGCTTTCTTT; cdr3_length: 15; j_call: TRBJ1-1; clone_size: NA; v_call: TRBV28; d_call: NA
cdr3_aa: CAIRVTGTGELFF; cdr3_nt: TGTGCCATCAGGGTCACAGGGACCGGGGAGCTGTTTTTT; cdr3_length: 13; j_call: TRBJ2-2; clone_size: NA; v_call: TRBV10-3; d_call: NA
cdr3_aa: CASSSAGNEQFF; cdr3_nt: TGTGCCAGCAGCTCAGCGGGGAATGAGCAGTTCTTC; cdr3_length: 12; j_call: TRBJ2-1; clone_size: NA; v_call: TRBV11-2; d_call: TRBD2
cdr3_aa: CSVSSPSGNEKLFF; cdr3_nt: TGCAGCGTTTCAAGTCCGAGTGGTAATGAAAAACTGTTTTTT; cdr3_length: 14; j_call: TRBJ1-4; clone_size: NA; v_call: TRBV29-1; d_call: NA
cdr3_aa: CASSGLGGGSEYF; cdr3_nt: TGTGCCAGCAGCGGACTCGGCGGGGGGTCGGAGTACTTC; cdr3_length: 13; j_call: TRBJ2-7; clone_size: NA; v_call: TRBV7-9; d_call: TRBD2